The 6 T cell receptor beta chains presented below share a single source sample, sequenced in a study of radiotherapy plus CTLA-4 blockade in lung cancer. Clones were sequenced by immunoSEQ multiplex PCR, and TCRdb holds only the in-frame ones, with some missing. The table has approximately 48,000 clones, 84% seen once; the top ten hold 4.8%. The sample here was peripheral blood, taken from a patient treated with radiotherapy plus ipilimumab. These receptors came from a human donor with non-small cell lung cancer whose response to radiotherapy plus ipilimumab could not be evaluated.

The chain couples TRBV11-3 to TRBJ1-5, with no clear D. The CDR3 length is 15 residues. CDR1 is SGHNT, CDR2 YENEEA, per germline. V was trimmed by 1 base and J by 0 bases, leaving 7 bases between them. CDR3 bases: TGTGCCAGCAGCTTAGGGGCCGATAGCAATCAGCCCCAGCATTTT. Its translation is CASSLGADSNQPQHF.

The chain has TRBV18 and TRBJ2-7; TRBD1 matches at 9 bases. J lost 6 bases, V lost 6 bases, and 12 bases had no gene match. CDR1 is KGHSH, CDR2 LQKENI, per germline. The CDR3 totals 15 residues. The CDR3 protein is CASSSPGQGSGEQYF. The CDR3 nucleotides read TGTGCCAGCTCCAGTCCGGGACAGGGATCTGGCGAGCAGTACTTC.

The rearrangement uses TRBV25-1 and TRBJ1-4; possible D gene TRBD1, 5 bases. This CDR3 has 14 amino acids. CDR1 and CDR2 (germline): MGHDK, SYGVNS. Deletions cut 4 bases from V and 6 bases from J, with 12 bases between. The CDR3 DNA follows: TGTGCCAGCAGTGTGTCCGGGGGGGATGAAAAACTGTTTTTT. Residues: CASSVSGGDEKLFF.

This clone appeared once. Here the CDR3 DNA reads TGTGCCAGCAGTTTACCTCGGACTAGCGGGAGAGGTCGGTACAATGAGCAGTTCTTC. Its translation is CASSLPRTSGRGRYNEQFF. The chain employs TRBV27 and TRBJ2-1, with TRBD2 identical over 13 bases. V was clipped by 2 bases and J by 4 bases; unmatched bases: 11. This CDR3 comprises 19 residues. CDR1 and CDR2 (germline): MNHEY, SMNVEV (reference sequence).

Turning to this clone: The junction does not match germline at one end; this may be a read error. The V call is TRBV7-2, the J call TRBJ2-2; D may be TRBD2 (5 bases). This CDR3 comprises 16 residues. Germline values: CDR1 SGHTA, CDR2 FQGNSA. CDR3: CASSLEGVAATRELFF. In nucleotides, the CDR3 is TGTGCCAGCAGCTTAGAGGGAGTAGCTGCCACCCGGGAGCTGTTTTTT.

J is TRBJ2-3 and V is TRBV28; D gene uncertain. This CDR3 has 12 residues. Trimming cost V 2 bases and J 7 bases, with 7 bases left between them. The germline gives CDR1 MDHEN, CDR2 SYDVKM. Here the CDR3 DNA reads TGTGCCAGCAGTTTACCCCCATATACGCAGTATTTT. Protein product: CASSLPPYTQYF.